The text below deals with one T cell receptor beta chain. What it recognizes is unknown. The use of a sample-barcoded 5' primer and a J-beta primer mix characterized a second PCR of about 6 to 12 cycles. TCRdb analysed the 5' RACE reads with MiXCR anew, one entry per CDR3 protein. Seen here are 650,000 to 1,000,000 distinct CDR3 sequences, about 34% observed once, and the top ten hold 10% to 15%. These data belong to a study of blood T cells in healthy people across ages. Study-level results: There was a strong correlation between TCR beta diversity and naive T cell percentage. One million T cells yielded diversity estimates that were considered underestimates.

The origin of this receptor is a man aged 18 to 35 in good health. The sample comprised blood.

CDR3 sequence (DNA): TGTGCCAGCAGCTCCCCTAGCGGGGTCACAGATACGCAGTATTTT. This translates into CASSSPSGVTDTQYF. The chain has TRBV7-3 and TRBJ2-3, with TRBD2 matching over 9 bases. Trimming cost V 4 bases and J 2 bases; bases outside gene matches: 4. CDR1 SGHTA and CDR2 FQGTGA come from the germline V gene. The CDR3 has 15 amino acids.